The 30 T cell receptor beta chains given below trace back to one sample, sequenced in a study of blood T cell repertoires in COVID-19. TCRdb's copy holds only in-frame clones and misses some; the assay was immunoSEQ multiplex PCR. The repertoire has 350,000 to 550,000 clones, roughly 89% of them found once; the top ten carry about 4.3%. What was sequenced was peripheral blood. The receptors come from a woman aged 25 to 39 with acute or convalescent COVID-19.

This chain uses TRBV5-4 with TRBJ1-1; D gene unclear. The CDR3 covers 14 residues. Trimming shortened V by 4 bases and J by 1 base, and 11 bases separated the two germline ends. Per germline, CDR1 SGHNT and CDR2 YYREEE (reference sequence). Written as DNA, the CDR3 is TGTGCCAGCAGCCTAACCTCGGGGAACACTGAAGCTTTCTTT. Its translation is CASSLTSGNTEAFF.

The genes are TRBV18 and TRBJ2-5; TRBD1 agrees at 10 bases. Germline values: CDR1 KGHSH, CDR2 LQKENI. The CDR3 extends over 15 amino acids. The V gene end was trimmed by 6 bases and the J gene end by 1 base; junction bases not matched to a gene: 5. The CDR3 sequence: CASSRDRGPQETQYF. CDR3 in DNA: TGTGCCAGCTCGCGGGACAGGGGACCCCAAGAGACCCAGTACTTC.

This chain links TRBV7-2 with TRBJ2-1; perhaps TRBD1 as D (6 bases). The CDR3 covers 12 residues. V was trimmed by 2 bases and J by 8 bases, leaving 7 bases between them. Germline V CDR1 and CDR2: SGHTA, FQGNSA. The CDR3 region is CASSLTGYEQFF. The CDR3 nucleotides are TGTGCCAGCAGCTTAACAGGGTATGAGCAGTTCTTC.

The CDR3 spells CSASAGNRPGELFF. CDR3 DNA: TGCAGTGCTAGTGCGGGGAACCGTCCCGGGGAGCTGTTTTTT. This sequence joins TRBV20-1 and TRBJ2-2, with D perhaps TRBD2 (6 bases). Trimming removed 3 bases at V and 6 bases at J, with 14 bases between. The CDR3 is 14 residues long. From germline, CDR1 is DFQATT and CDR2 SNEGSKA (reference sequence).

CDR3 sequence reads: CASSPGQGYEKLFF. CDR3 DNA sequence: TGCGCCAGCAGTCCGGGACAGGGGTACGAAAAACTGTTTTTT. This chain joins TRBV5-1 and TRBJ1-4, with 10 bases lining up with TRBD1. The CDR3 spans 14 residues. The junction had 6 bases not matched to a gene; V was cut back by 5 bases and J by 8 bases. Per the germline V gene, CDR1 is SGHRS and CDR2 is YFSETQ.

The chain recombines TRBV12-3 or TRBV12-4 with TRBJ1-1, with D hard to call. The V end lost 6 bases, the J end lost 1 base, and 6 bases lay between the germline ends. This CDR3 is 12 amino acids long. The CDR3 nucleotides are TGTGCCAGCAGCGCGAGGAACACTGAAGCTTTCTTT. The encoded protein is CASSARNTEAFF.

The table lists this clone with a count of one. The chain joins TRBV5-4 to TRBJ1-3; 7 nucleotides agree with TRBD1. Germline CDR1 is SGHNT and CDR2 is YYREEE (reference sequence). This CDR3 is built from 16 residues. V gave up 0 bases and J gave up 0 bases; unmatched junction bases: 3. The CDR3 DNA sequence: TGTGCCAGCAGCTTGGACCAGGGGGGCTCTGGAAACACCATATATTTT. This encodes CASSLDQGGSGNTIYF.

V gene TRBV4-2 combines with J gene TRBJ2-3; 9 positions match TRBD2. The germline V gene encodes CDR1 LGHNA and CDR2 YNFKEQ. The trim removed 8 bases at V and 1 base at J, leaving 4 bases unmatched. This CDR3 spans 14 amino acids. CDR3 residues: CASSSSGGTDTQYF. As DNA, the CDR3 is TGTGCCAGCTCCTCTAGCGGGGGCACAGATACGCAGTATTTT.

This chain joins TRBV28 and TRBJ1-1; no clear D. CDR3 length equals 16 residues. Per germline, CDR1 MDHEN and CDR2 SYDVKM. The ends were cut back, 4 bases at V and 3 bases at J, with 18 bases in the middle. The CDR3 coding sequence is TGTGCCAGCAGTTCGCACCGCCGTGCGGGGTACACTGAAGCTTTCTTT. This codes for CASSSHRRAGYTEAFF.

The genes are TRBV7-2 and TRBJ2-5; 11 bases are a match to TRBD1. Germline V gene sequence: CDR1 SGHTA, CDR2 FQGNSA. The CDR3 is made up of 15 amino acids. V trimming: 5 bases; J trimming: 3 bases; junction bases outside the gene matches: 5. Here the CDR3 DNA reads TGTGCCAGCAGCCCCGGGACAGGGGGAAAAGAGACCCAGTACTTC. This gives the protein CASSPGTGGKETQYF.

CDR3 bases: TGTGCCTGGAGTTTCGGGGGGCGAGGGCCTACTGACACAGATACGCAGTATTTT. Its translation is CAWSFGGRGPTDTDTQYF. This chain uses TRBV30 with TRBJ2-3, with D possibly being TRBD2 (7 bases). Germline-derived CDR1 and CDR2 are GTSNPN and SVGIG (reference sequence). This CDR3 spans 18 amino acids. The germline V and J ends were trimmed by 2 bases and 2 bases, with 23 bases remaining between them.

For the CDR3, the DNA is TGTGCCAGCAGCTCGACTAACCACAGGGCTAGCACAGATACGCAGTATTTT. This sequence encodes CASSSTNHRASTDTQYF. The chain combines TRBV7-9 with TRBJ2-3, with D possibly matching TRBD1 (6 bases). The CDR3 sequence is 17 residues long. Trimming took 4 bases from V and 0 from J, leaving 17 bases between them. The germline V gene encodes CDR1 SEHNR and CDR2 FQNEAQ (reference sequence).

The rearrangement uses TRBV5-8 and TRBJ1-5; D is possibly TRBD1 (6 bases). Deletions cut 2 bases from V and 2 bases from J, with 11 bases between. The CDR3 length is 15 residues. Per the germline V gene, CDR1 is SGHTS and CDR2 is YDEGEE. CDR3 loop: CASSLQGRGNQPQHF. CDR3 nucleotide sequence: TGTGCCAGCAGCTTACAGGGTAGGGGCAATCAGCCCCAGCATTTT.

J is TRBJ1-5 and V is TRBV27, with D possibly matching TRBD1 (5 bases). Trimming removed 4 bases at V and 0 bases at J, with 22 bases between. The CDR3 loop spans 19 amino acids. CDR1 is MNHEY, CDR2 SMNVEV, per germline (reference sequence). CDR3 sequence (DNA): TGTGCCAGCAGTTCCTCACGAACCGGGACTGCCTATAGCAATCAGCCCCAGCATTTT. It codes for CASSSSRTGTAYSNQPQHF.

The sample holds one count of this clone. V usage is TRBV7-8 and J usage is TRBJ1-6; tentative D call: TRBD1 (6 bases). Trimming removed 2 bases from V and 7 bases from J, with 9 bases in between. This CDR3 is 14 amino acids long. Per germline, CDR1 SGHVS and CDR2 FQNEAQ. The CDR3 loop reads CASSLSQGNSPLHF. The CDR3 DNA is TGTGCCAGCAGCTTATCTCAGGGGAATTCACCCCTCCACTTT.

The rearrangement links TRBV19 to TRBJ2-5, with 7 positions matching TRBD1. This CDR3 spans 15 amino acids. Germline V gene lookup returns CDR1 LNHDA and CDR2 SQIVND (reference sequence). The trim removed 9 bases at V and 1 base at J, leaving 11 bases unmatched. The chain's CDR3 is CARPKGARVQETQYF. In DNA, the CDR3 is TGTGCCAGGCCAAAGGGGGCGCGGGTCCAAGAGACCCAGTACTTC. Full variable domain (rest looked up from reference TRBV19 and TRBJ2-5): DGGITQSPKYLFRKEGQNVTLSCEQNLNHDAMYWYRQDPGQGLRLIYYSQIVNDFQKGDIAEGYSVSREKKESFPLTVTSAQKNPTAFYLCARPKGARVQETQYFGPGTRLLVL.

This sequence joins TRBV5-4 and TRBJ1-6; TRBD1 matches at 10 bases. This CDR3 region has 17 residues. In germline, CDR1 is SGHNT, CDR2 YYREEE (reference sequence). V lost 1 base to trimming and J lost 8 bases; unmatched junction nucleotides: 9. The CDR3 spells CASSLYGDRGVHSPLHF. The CDR3 DNA is TGTGCCAGCAGCTTGTACGGGGACAGGGGAGTCCATTCACCCCTCCACTTT.

This clone was counted once. The chain couples TRBV5-1 to TRBJ1-2, with 9 bases aligning to TRBD1. Germline CDR1 is SGHRS and CDR2 is YFSETQ. This CDR3 has 16 amino acids. Unmatched junction bases numbered 12, after V lost 1 base and J lost 8 bases. The CDR3 region has the DNA TGCGCCAGCAGCTTGAGGTGGGGACAGGGTGATCGCGGCTACACCTTC. The encoded protein is CASSLRWGQGDRGYTF. Drawing the rest from reference TRBV5-1 and TRBJ1-2, the complete variable domain is KAGVTQTPRYLIKTRGQQVTLSCSPISGHRSVSWYQQTPGQGLQFLFEYFSETQRNKGNFPGRFSGRQFSNSRSEMNVSTLELGDSALYLCASSLRWGQGDRGYTFGSGTRLTVV.

This chain uses TRBV4-1 with TRBJ2-1; 12 bases are a match to TRBD2. The CDR3 has 15 amino acids. V lost 2 bases, J lost 5 bases, and 1 base stayed unmatched. Germline V gene lookup returns CDR1 MGHRA and CDR2 YSYEKL. CDR3 sequence: CASSQLAGGHNEQFF. The DNA of the CDR3 is TGCGCCAGCAGCCAACTAGCGGGGGGGCACAATGAGCAGTTCTTC.

This sequence joins TRBV13 and TRBJ2-1, with 11 bases that match TRBD1. Germline CDR1 is PRHDT and CDR2 is FYEKMQ (reference sequence). The CDR3 spans 17 residues. The V and J ends lost 4 bases and 6 bases, in that order; junction bases with no gene match: 11. CDR3 loop: CASSYRTGTGGPNEQFF. The CDR3 DNA is TGTGCCAGCAGCTACCGAACCGGGACAGGGGGGCCCAATGAGCAGTTCTTC.

The chain links TRBV12-2 to TRBJ1-3. TRBV12-2 is assigned pseudogene status. The CDR3 sequence is 10 residues long. CDR3: CARSGNTIYF. Here the CDR3 DNA reads TGTGCTCGTTCTGGAAACACCATATATTTT.

The chain uses TRBV30 and TRBJ2-7; possibly TRBD1 for D (6 bases). The CDR3 is made up of 12 amino acids. The V end was cut by 1 base, the J end by 5 bases, with 9 bases between. CDR1 is GTSNPN and CDR2 is SVGIG in the germline V gene (reference sequence). The CDR3 coding sequence is TGTGCCTGGAGTGCACAGGGTCACGAGCAGTACTTC. Protein sequence: CAWSAQGHEQYF.

The CDR3 DNA sequence: TGTGCCAGCAGCATACAGGGGGTGGAGGTGAACACTGAAGCTTTCTTT. Translation: CASSIQGVEVNTEAFF. The chain uses TRBV11-2 and TRBJ1-1, with 8 bases lining up with TRBD1. This CDR3 has 16 residues. Germline assignment: CDR1 SGHAT and CDR2 FQNNGV. Trimming cost V 5 bases and J 0 bases; bases outside gene matches: 8.

In its sample, this clone was seen once. The chain carries TRBV2 and TRBJ2-5; 7 bases are shared with TRBD2. V was pared by 8 bases and J by 3 bases, with 6 bases of the junction left unmatched. Looked up from germline, CDR1 is SNHLY and CDR2 is FYNNEI. The CDR3 consists of 13 residues. DNA for the CDR3: TGTGCCAGCGGGGGGGTAGGGGAAGAGACCCAGTACTTC. Protein product: CASGGVGEETQYF.

This clone was observed once. The rearrangement joins TRBV30 to TRBJ2-7, with a possible D match to TRBD2 (5 bases). The ends were cut back, 5 bases at V and 6 bases at J, with 11 bases in the middle. Germline assignment: CDR1 GTSNPN and CDR2 SVGIG (reference sequence). This CDR3 comprises 11 residues. The CDR3 DNA reads as TGTGCCTGGGAGTGGGGAGCCGAGCAGTACTTC. Protein: CAWEWGAEQYF.

This chain links TRBV6-5 with TRBJ1-6; the D gene is possibly TRBD1 (5 bases). The V gene's germline CDR1 is MNHEY and CDR2 SVGAGI. V was trimmed by 2 bases and J by 8 bases, leaving 16 bases between them. The CDR3 loop spans 16 amino acids. The CDR3 region is CASSYPSHPTDSPLHF. The CDR3 nucleotides read TGTGCCAGCAGTTACCCGAGCCATCCGACAGATTCACCCCTCCACTTT.

V and J are TRBV5-1 and TRBJ2-5; D may be TRBD2 (5 bases). This CDR3 is 14 amino acids long. In germline, CDR1 is SGHRS, CDR2 YFSETQ. The germline V and J ends were trimmed by 4 bases and 4 bases, with 14 bases remaining between them. CDR3 sequence reads: CASSPGNPRETQYF. Written as DNA, the CDR3 is TGCGCCAGCAGCCCGGGGAACCCTAGAGAGACCCAGTACTTC.

The rearrangement uses TRBV9 and TRBJ2-7, with 10 bases fitting TRBD2. V shed 0 bases and J 3 bases; nucleotides not matched to a gene: 3. The CDR3 is 15 amino acids. Germline CDR1 reads SGDLS; CDR2 reads YYNGEE. The CDR3 sequence is CASSVAGTSDYEQYF. Here the CDR3 DNA reads TGTGCCAGCAGCGTAGCCGGGACTAGCGACTACGAGCAGTACTTC. Drawing the rest from reference TRBV9 and TRBJ2-7, the complete variable domain is DSGVTQTPKHLITATGQRVTLRCSPRSGDLSVYWYQQSLDQGLQFLIQYYNGEERAKGNILERFSAQQFPDLHSELNLSSLELGDSALYFCASSVAGTSDYEQYFGPGTRLTVT.

The CDR3 spells CAWSQDEQFF. The CDR3 nucleotides are TGTGCCTGGAGTCAGGATGAGCAGTTCTTC. The rearrangement joins TRBV30 to TRBJ2-1; D is ambiguous. Trimming cost V 2 bases and J 8 bases, with 4 bases left between them. CDR1 and CDR2 (germline): GTSNPN, SVGIG (reference sequence). The CDR3 covers 10 residues.

The CDR3 region is CASSLGAGRNTEAFF. The CDR3 DNA reads TGTGCCAGCAGCTTAGGCGCAGGGCGGAACACTGAAGCTTTCTTT. This chain links TRBV11-2 with TRBJ1-1; D possibly corresponds to TRBD1 (5 bases). Trimming took off 1 base at V and 1 base at J, with 10 bases between the two ends. Per germline, CDR1 SGHAT and CDR2 FQNNGV. CDR3 size: 15 residues.